The 18 T cell receptor beta chains below were found in one sample sequenced in a study of blood T cell repertoires in COVID-19. TCRdb's table, derived via immunoSEQ multiplex PCR, lists solely in-frame clones and lacks some. The sample consists of tens of thousands of clones, approximately 82% of them appearing once. Material for sequencing was peripheral blood. The receptors come from a man aged 55 to 70 with acute or convalescent COVID-19.

The rearrangement links TRBV27 to TRBJ1-6, with TRBD1 identical over 7 bases. Unmatched junction bases numbered 9, after V lost 5 bases and J lost 8 bases. Looked up from germline, CDR1 is MNHEY and CDR2 is SMNVEV (reference sequence). This CDR3 has 15 amino acids. CDR3 DNA: TGTGCCAGCAGTCCAGGGGGACAGTCTTATTCACCCCTCCACTTT. It is translated as CASSPGGQSYSPLHF.

V usage is TRBV24-1 and J usage is TRBJ2-1; TRBD2 aligns across 8 bases. This CDR3 contains 14 residues. The germline V gene encodes CDR1 KGHDR and CDR2 SFDVKD. V shed 6 bases and J 5 bases; nucleotides not matched to a gene: 5. The CDR3 spells CATSPTSGDNEQFF. DNA of the CDR3: TGTGCCACCAGTCCCACTAGCGGCGACAATGAGCAGTTCTTC.

The chain links TRBV7-9 to TRBJ1-1, with a weak D call TRBD1 (6 bases). CDR1 and CDR2 (germline): SEHNR, FQNEAQ (reference sequence). The CDR3 contains 13 residues. V lost 1 base and J 6 bases, leaving 9 bases between the germline ends. CDR3 bases: TGTGCCAGCAGCTTAGAGGACAGCTCTGAAGCTTTCTTT. Amino acids: CASSLEDSSEAFF. Full variable domain (remainder filled in from reference TRBV7-9 and TRBJ1-1): DTGVSQNPRHKITKRGQNVTFRCDPISEHNRLYWYRQTLGQGPEFLTYFQNEAQLEKSRLLSDRFSAERPKGSFSTLEIQRTEQGDSAMYLCASSLEDSSEAFFGQGTRLTVV.

J is TRBJ1-1 and V is TRBV6-6; D may be TRBD1 (5 bases). With 2 bases removed from V and 4 bases from J, the gap between germline ends came to 17 bases. The germline CDR1 and CDR2 sequences are MNHNY and SVGAGI (reference sequence). The CDR3 has 16 amino acids. CDR3: CASSYPPGLGGTEAFF. CDR3 DNA: TGTGCCAGCAGTTACCCCCCTGGTTTGGGGGGCACTGAAGCTTTCTTT.

The CDR3 DNA reads TGCGCCAGCAGCTTAAACGCAGGGGGCGAATACAATGAGCAGTTCTTC. Residues: CASSLNAGGEYNEQFF. The V gene is TRBV5-1, the J gene TRBJ2-1; 8 positions agree with TRBD1. The CDR3 totals 16 residues. Germline CDR1 reads SGHRS; CDR2 reads YFSETQ. V was clipped by 2 bases and J by 4 bases; unmatched bases: 8.

On this clone itself: The same CDR3 can be traced to other DNA sequences in this sample. The chain uses TRBV24-1 and TRBJ1-1; tentative D call: TRBD1 (6 bases). This CDR3 comprises 11 residues. Germline loops: CDR1 KGHDR, CDR2 SFDVKD. V lost 7 bases and J lost 8, with 10 bases in between. CDR3 amino acids: CATRDRSEAFF. The CDR3 DNA sequence: TGTGCCACCAGGGACAGATCCGAAGCTTTCTTT.

The rearrangement joins TRBV19 to TRBJ1-2, with D possibly being TRBD1 (5 bases). The CDR3 extends over 16 amino acids. V lost 3 bases and J lost 2, with 16 bases in between. The germline gives CDR1 LNHDA, CDR2 SQIVND (reference sequence). CDR3 nucleotide sequence: TGTGCCAGTAGTATTAAGGAAGGCAGGGTCAACTATGGCTACACCTTC. As protein: CASSIKEGRVNYGYTF. The whole variable domain, filled in from reference TRBV19 and TRBJ1-2, reads DGGITQSPKYLFRKEGQNVTLSCEQNLNHDAMYWYRQDPGQGLRLIYYSQIVNDFQKGDIAEGYSVSREKKESFPLTVTSAQKNPTAFYLCASSIKEGRVNYGYTFGSGTRLTVV.

V gene TRBV24-1 combines with J gene TRBJ1-2, with D maybe TRBD1 (6 bases). CDR1 is KGHDR and CDR2 is SFDVKD in the germline V gene. The CDR3 is 15 amino acids. Trimming cost V 3 bases and J 7 bases, with 17 bases left between them. CDR3 in DNA: TGTGCCACCAGTGATGGGCTAACAGGGTATAGTGGCTACACCTTC. It encodes CATSDGLTGYSGYTF.

The count of this clone is one. The chain has TRBV2 and TRBJ1-1; the D gene is possibly TRBD1 (5 bases). The CDR3 extends over 13 amino acids. Germline V CDR1 and CDR2: SNHLY, FYNNEI. V dropped 4 bases and J dropped 5 bases, with 11 bases sitting between them. DNA of the CDR3: TGTGCCAGCAGTGGGGGCCAAGGTACTGAAGCTTTCTTT. It specifies CASSGGQGTEAFF.

The V gene is TRBV7-6, the J gene TRBJ2-2; TRBD1 matches 8 bases. V was clipped by 1 base and J by 4 bases; unmatched bases: 8. The length of the CDR3 is 17 residues. Germline-derived CDR1 and CDR2 are SGHVS and FNYEAQ. This CDR3 is CASSLGAGGAGTGELFF. CDR3 coding DNA: TGTGCCAGCAGCTTAGGGGCAGGGGGCGCAGGCACCGGGGAGCTGTTTTTT.

The rearrangement uses TRBV12-3 or TRBV12-4 and TRBJ1-1; no firm D call. This CDR3 is 12 amino acids long. V dropped 7 bases and J dropped 7 bases, with 13 bases sitting between them. The CDR3 here is CASTQLRDEAFF. The CDR3 nucleotides read TGTGCCAGCACCCAACTGAGGGATGAAGCTTTCTTT.

The chain has TRBV30 and TRBJ2-3; D is perhaps TRBD2 (5 bases). This CDR3 has 15 amino acids. CDR1 is GTSNPN and CDR2 is SVGIG in the germline V gene (reference sequence). Trimming cost V 5 bases and J 4 bases, with 19 bases left between them. The CDR3 sequence: CAWGKGGPGPDTQYF. CDR3 DNA sequence: TGTGCCTGGGGGAAAGGCGGGCCAGGACCAGATACGCAGTATTTT.

The chain uses TRBV7-9 and TRBJ1-5; possible D gene TRBD1, 6 bases. The CDR3 totals 14 residues. The V end lost 6 bases, the J end lost 5 bases, and 14 bases lay between the germline ends. CDR1 is SEHNR, CDR2 FQNEAQ, per germline (reference sequence). DNA for the CDR3: TGTGCCAGCAGTGAACAGGGAAACGATCAGCCCCAGCATTTT. Amino acids: CASSEQGNDQPQHF. The variable domain in full, with the rest retrieved from reference TRBV7-9 and TRBJ1-5, is DTGVSQNPRHKITKRGQNVTFRCDPISEHNRLYWYRQTLGQGPEFLTYFQNEAQLEKSRLLSDRFSAERPKGSFSTLEIQRTEQGDSAMYLCASSEQGNDQPQHFGDGTRLSIL.

This clone came up once. The chain combines TRBV28 with TRBJ2-1, with 10 bases identical to TRBD1. The CDR3 contains 15 residues. The germline gives CDR1 MDHEN, CDR2 SYDVKM. Trimming took 4 bases from V and 5 from J; bases not matched to a gene: 5. The chain's CDR3 is CASSSTGTGDNEQFF. DNA for the CDR3: TGTGCCAGCAGTTCTACCGGGACAGGGGACAATGAGCAGTTCTTC.

This sequence joins TRBV6-1 and TRBJ1-6, with D uncertain. Germline V gene sequence: CDR1 MNHNS, CDR2 SASEGT. The V gene lost 5 bases and the J gene lost 5 bases, with 13 bases spanning the gap. The CDR3 length is 15 residues. The CDR3 region has the DNA TGTGCCAGCAGTTTACGAGGGCAGGATAATTCACCCCTCCACTTT. This encodes CASSLRGQDNSPLHF.

The genes are TRBV9 and TRBJ1-4; TRBD1 matches 8 bases. J gave up 8 bases and V 0 bases, and 6 bases lay outside the gene matches. Per germline, CDR1 SGDLS and CDR2 YYNGEE. This CDR3 comprises 15 residues. CDR3 sequence reads: CASSVGDRLSEKLFF. In DNA form, the CDR3 reads TGTGCCAGCAGCGTAGGGGACAGGCTTTCCGAAAAACTGTTTTTT.

V and J are TRBV25-1 and TRBJ1-2; D unclear. Germline V gene data show CDR1 as MGHDK and CDR2 as SYGVNS. The V end lost 5 bases, the J end lost 8 bases, and 9 bases lay between the germline ends. The CDR3 is 11 residues long. CDR3 in amino acids: CASSLLSGYTF. In DNA form, the CDR3 reads TGTGCCAGCAGTCTCCTTTCGGGCTACACCTTC.

The V gene is TRBV24-1, the J gene TRBJ1-2; the D gene is possibly TRBD1 (6 bases). CDR1 and CDR2 from the germline V gene are KGHDR and SFDVKD. V dropped 3 bases and J dropped 8 bases, with 12 bases sitting between them. CDR3 length equals 13 residues. DNA of the CDR3: TGTGCCACCAGTGATCCCGGGACAAGGGGCTACACCTTC. Protein: CATSDPGTRGYTF.